This T cell receptor beta chain was sequenced for a study of early T cells in non-severe SARS-CoV-2 infection. Per germline, CDR1 SGHDT and CDR2 YYEEEE. This CDR3 comprises 16 residues. The V gene lost 1 base and the J gene lost 3 bases, with 13 bases spanning the gap. From the 5' RACE reads, TCRdb called clonotypes with MiXCR, one entry per CDR3 protein. The sample shows 99,000 or so distinct CDR3 sequences, roughly 15% of them seen only once. This clonotype was seen a handful of times. This TCR was sampled from an adult who was a healthcare worker with PCR-confirmed SARS-CoV-2 infection or an uninfected control (not recorded which). Sequencing was done on a sample of whole blood. The chain is built from TRBV5-6 and TRBJ2-2; a possible D gene is TRBD1 (6 bases). The CDR3 spells CASSLTGTWDTGELFF. As DNA, the CDR3 is TGTGCCAGCAGCTTGACAGGGACGTGGGACACCGGGGAGCTGTTTTTT.